This TCR beta chain is from a study of beta chain features in type 1 diabetes. About the study: Examination of sorted cells across all samples involved 100 million or so cells. General study results and limits: All four CD4+ subsets from Type 1 diabetes patients carried moderately but significantly shorter TCRB CDR3s.

By way of CD45RO/CCR7/CD25/CD127/CD95/CD27, the CD4+ regulatory, stem cell-like memory, central memory and naive cells were sorted. Investigators reverse transcribed all isolated RNA, so they sequenced expressed TCRB transcripts. Clones were read by immunoSEQ multiplex PCR, and TCRdb kept only the in-frame ones, dropping some. The sample has 100,000 to 150,000 clones; approximately 15% are singletons. The CDR3 has 15 amino acids. V lost 2 bases and J 5 bases, leaving 16 bases between the germline ends. Per the germline V gene, CDR1 is GTSNPN and CDR2 is SVGIG (reference sequence). This clone came up a few times. Its specificity is unknown.

This receptor was identified in a man aged 18 to 30 with type 1 diabetes. Sequenced input: central memory CD4+ T cells from blood. The rearrangement joins TRBV30 to TRBJ2-1; TRBD1 might be the D (6 bases). CDR3 sequence reads: CAWSKGESLNNEQFF. CDR3 coding DNA: TGTGCCTGGAGTAAGGGGGAGAGCCTAAACAATGAGCAGTTCTTC.